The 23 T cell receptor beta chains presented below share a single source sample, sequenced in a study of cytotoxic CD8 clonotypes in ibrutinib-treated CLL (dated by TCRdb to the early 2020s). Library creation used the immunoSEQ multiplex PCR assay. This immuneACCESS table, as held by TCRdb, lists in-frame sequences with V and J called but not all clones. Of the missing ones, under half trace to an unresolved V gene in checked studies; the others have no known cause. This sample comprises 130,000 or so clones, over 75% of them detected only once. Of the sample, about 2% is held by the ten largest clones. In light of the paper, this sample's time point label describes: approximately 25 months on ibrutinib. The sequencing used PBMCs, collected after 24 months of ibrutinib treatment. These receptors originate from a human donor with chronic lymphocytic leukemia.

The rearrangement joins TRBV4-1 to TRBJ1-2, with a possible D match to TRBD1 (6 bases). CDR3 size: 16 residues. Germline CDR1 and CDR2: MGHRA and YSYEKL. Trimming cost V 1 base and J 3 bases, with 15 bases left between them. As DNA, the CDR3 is TGCGCCAGCAGCCAAGTGTTTACAGGGACGGACTATGGCTACACCTTC. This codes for CASSQVFTGTDYGYTF.

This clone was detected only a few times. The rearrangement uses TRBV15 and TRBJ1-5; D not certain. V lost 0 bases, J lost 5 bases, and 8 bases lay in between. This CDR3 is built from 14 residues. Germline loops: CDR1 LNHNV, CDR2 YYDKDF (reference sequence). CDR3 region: CATSRDGVYQPQHF. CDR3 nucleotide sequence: TGTGCCACCAGCAGAGACGGGGTTTATCAGCCCCAGCATTTT.

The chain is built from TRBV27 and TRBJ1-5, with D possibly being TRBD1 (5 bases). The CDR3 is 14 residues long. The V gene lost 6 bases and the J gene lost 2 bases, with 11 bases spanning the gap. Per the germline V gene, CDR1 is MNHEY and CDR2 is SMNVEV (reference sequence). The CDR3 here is CASSPTGRNQPQHF. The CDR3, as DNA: TGTGCCAGCAGCCCCACAGGCCGCAATCAGCCCCAGCATTTT.

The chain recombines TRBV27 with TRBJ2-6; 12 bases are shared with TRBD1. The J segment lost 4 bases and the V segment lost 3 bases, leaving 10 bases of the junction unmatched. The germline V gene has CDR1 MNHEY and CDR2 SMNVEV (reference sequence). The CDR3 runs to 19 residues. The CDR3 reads CASSFWDRGLGMGANVLTF. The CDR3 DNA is TGTGCCAGCAGTTTCTGGGACAGGGGGCTTGGGATGGGGGCCAACGTCCTGACTTTC.

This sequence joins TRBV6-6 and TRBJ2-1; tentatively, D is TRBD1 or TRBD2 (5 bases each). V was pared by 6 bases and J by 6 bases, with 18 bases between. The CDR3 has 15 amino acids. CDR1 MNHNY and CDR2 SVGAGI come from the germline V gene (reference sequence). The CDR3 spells CASSHTGRGSNEQFF. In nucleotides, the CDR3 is TGTGCCAGCAGCCATACAGGTCGCGGGTCCAATGAGCAGTTCTTC.

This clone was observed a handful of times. For the CDR3, the DNA is TGTGCCAGCAGTCTGGGGGATGGCTACACCTTC. It encodes CASSLGDGYTF. This rearrangement joins TRBV6-5 to TRBJ1-2, with D possibly matching TRBD1 (5 bases). Trimming stripped 5 bases from V and 6 bases from J, with 7 bases between. This CDR3 has 11 amino acids. Per the germline V gene, CDR1 is MNHEY and CDR2 is SVGAGI.

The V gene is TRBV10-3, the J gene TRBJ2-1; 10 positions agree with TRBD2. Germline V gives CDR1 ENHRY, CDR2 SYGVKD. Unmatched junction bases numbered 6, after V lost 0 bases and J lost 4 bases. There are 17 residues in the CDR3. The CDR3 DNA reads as TGTGCCATCAGTGAGTCGCAGACTAGCGGGCTGTACAATGAGCAGTTCTTC. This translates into CAISESQTSGLYNEQFF.

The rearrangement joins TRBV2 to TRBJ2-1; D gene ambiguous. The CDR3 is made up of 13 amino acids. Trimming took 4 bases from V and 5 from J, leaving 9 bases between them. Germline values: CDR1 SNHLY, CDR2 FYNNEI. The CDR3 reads CASSAGQNNEQFF. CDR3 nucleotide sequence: TGTGCCAGCAGTGCTGGTCAGAACAATGAGCAGTTCTTC.

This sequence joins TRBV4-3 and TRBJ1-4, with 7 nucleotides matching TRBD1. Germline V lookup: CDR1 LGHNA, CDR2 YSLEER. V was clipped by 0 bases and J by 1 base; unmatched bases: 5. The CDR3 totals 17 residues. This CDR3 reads CASSQDRWDRTNEKLFF. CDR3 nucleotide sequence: TGCGCCAGCAGCCAAGATAGGTGGGACAGAACTAATGAAAAACTGTTTTTT.

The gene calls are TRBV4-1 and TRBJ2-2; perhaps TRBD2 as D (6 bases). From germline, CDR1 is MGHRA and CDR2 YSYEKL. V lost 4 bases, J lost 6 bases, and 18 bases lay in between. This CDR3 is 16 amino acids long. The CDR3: CASSRVEEGLAGELFF. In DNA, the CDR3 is TGCGCCAGCAGCCGGGTTGAGGAGGGGCTGGCCGGGGAGCTGTTTTTT.

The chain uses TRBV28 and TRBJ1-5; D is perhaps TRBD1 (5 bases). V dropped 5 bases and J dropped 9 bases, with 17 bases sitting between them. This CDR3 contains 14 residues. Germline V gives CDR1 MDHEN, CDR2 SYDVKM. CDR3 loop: CASSRTGPGRPQHF. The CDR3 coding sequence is TGTGCCAGCAGTCGTACGGGGCCAGGTCGGCCCCAGCATTTT.

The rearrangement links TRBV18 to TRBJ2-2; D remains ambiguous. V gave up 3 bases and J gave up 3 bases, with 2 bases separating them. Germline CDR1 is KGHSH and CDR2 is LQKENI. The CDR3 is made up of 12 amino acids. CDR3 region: CASSPYTGELFF. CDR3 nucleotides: TGTGCCAGCTCACCTTACACCGGGGAGCTGTTTTTT.

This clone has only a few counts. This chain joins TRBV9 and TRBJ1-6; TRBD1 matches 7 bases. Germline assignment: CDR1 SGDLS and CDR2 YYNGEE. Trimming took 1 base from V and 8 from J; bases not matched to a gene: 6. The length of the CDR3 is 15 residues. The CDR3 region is CASSVRGQPYSPLHF. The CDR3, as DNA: TGTGCCAGCAGCGTACGGGGACAGCCGTATTCACCCCTCCACTTT.

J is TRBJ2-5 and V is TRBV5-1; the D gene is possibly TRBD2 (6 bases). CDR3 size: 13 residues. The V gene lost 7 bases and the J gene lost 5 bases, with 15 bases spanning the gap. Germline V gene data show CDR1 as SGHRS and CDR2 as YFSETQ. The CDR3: CASAGTLLETQYF. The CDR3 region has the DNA TGCGCCAGCGCCGGGACTCTCCTTGAGACCCAGTACTTC.

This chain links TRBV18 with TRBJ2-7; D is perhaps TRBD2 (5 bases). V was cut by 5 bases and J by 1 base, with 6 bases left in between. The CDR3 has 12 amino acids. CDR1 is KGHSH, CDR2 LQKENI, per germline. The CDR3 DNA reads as TGTGCCAGCTCAACGGGGTCCTACGAGCAGTACTTC. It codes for CASSTGSYEQYF.

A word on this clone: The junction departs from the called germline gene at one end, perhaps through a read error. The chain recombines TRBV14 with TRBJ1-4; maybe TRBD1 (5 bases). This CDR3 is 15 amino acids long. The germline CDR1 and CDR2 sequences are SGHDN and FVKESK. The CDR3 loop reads CANSPGRVRNEKLFF. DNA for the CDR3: TGTGCCAACAGCCCGGGGCGGGTCCGTAATGAAAAACTGTTTTTT. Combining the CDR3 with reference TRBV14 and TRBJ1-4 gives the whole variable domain EAGVTQFPSHSVIEKGQTVTLRCDPISGHDNLYWYRRVMGKEIKFLLHFVKESKQDESGMPNNRFLAERTGGTYSTLKVQPAELEDSGVYFCANSPGRVRNEKLFFGSGTQLSVL.

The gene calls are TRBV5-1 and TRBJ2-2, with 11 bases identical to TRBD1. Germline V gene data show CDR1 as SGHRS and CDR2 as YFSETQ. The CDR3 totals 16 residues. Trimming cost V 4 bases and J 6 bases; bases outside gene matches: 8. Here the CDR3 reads CASSQRTGGRAGELFF. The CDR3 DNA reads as TGCGCCAGCAGCCAAAGGACAGGGGGCAGGGCCGGGGAGCTGTTTTTT.

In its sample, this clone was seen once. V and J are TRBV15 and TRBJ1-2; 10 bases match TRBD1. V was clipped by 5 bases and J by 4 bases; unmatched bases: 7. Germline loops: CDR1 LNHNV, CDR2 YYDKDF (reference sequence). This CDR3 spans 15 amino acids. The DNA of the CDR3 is TGTGCCACCAGCCGCGGGACAGGGGAATCCTATGGCTACACCTTC. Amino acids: CATSRGTGESYGYTF.

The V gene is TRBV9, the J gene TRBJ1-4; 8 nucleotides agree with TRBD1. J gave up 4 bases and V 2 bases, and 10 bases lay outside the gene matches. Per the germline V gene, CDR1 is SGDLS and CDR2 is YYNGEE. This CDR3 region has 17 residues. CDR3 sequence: CASSVGVRTGINEKLFF. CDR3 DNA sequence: TGTGCCAGCAGCGTCGGTGTTAGGACAGGGATTAATGAAAAACTGTTTTTT.

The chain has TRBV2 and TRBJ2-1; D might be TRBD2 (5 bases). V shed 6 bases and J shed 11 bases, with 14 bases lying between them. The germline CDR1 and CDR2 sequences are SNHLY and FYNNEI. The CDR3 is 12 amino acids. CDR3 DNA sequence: TGTGCCAGCAGGGGAGCTGGATGGCAGCAGTTCTTC. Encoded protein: CASRGAGWQQFF.

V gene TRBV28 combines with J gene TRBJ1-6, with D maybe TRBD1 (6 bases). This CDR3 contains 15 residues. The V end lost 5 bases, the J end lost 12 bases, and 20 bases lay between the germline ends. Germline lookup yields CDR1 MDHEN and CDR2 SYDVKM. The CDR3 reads CASSGNTGYPGPLHF. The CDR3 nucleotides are TGTGCCAGCAGTGGAAACACAGGGTACCCAGGACCCCTCCACTTT.

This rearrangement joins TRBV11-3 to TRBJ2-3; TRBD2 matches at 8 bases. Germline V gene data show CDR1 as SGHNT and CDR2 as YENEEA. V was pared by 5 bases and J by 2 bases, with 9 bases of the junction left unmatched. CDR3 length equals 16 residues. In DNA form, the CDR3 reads TGTGCCAGCAGCAAGACTAGCGAGAAATCCACAGATACGCAGTATTTT. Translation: CASSKTSEKSTDTQYF.

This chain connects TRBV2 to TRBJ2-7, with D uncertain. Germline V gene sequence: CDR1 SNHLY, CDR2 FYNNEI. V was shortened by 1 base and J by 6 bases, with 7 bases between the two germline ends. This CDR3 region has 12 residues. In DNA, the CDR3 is TGTGCCAGCAGTGAAGTCGGTCCCGAGCAGTACTTC. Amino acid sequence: CASSEVGPEQYF. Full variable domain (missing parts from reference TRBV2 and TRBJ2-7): EPEVTQTPSHQVTQMGQEVILRCVPISNHLYFYWYRQILGQKVEFLVSFYNNEISEKSEIFDDQFSVERPDGSNFTLKIRSTKLEDSAMYFCASSEVGPEQYFGPGTRLTVT.